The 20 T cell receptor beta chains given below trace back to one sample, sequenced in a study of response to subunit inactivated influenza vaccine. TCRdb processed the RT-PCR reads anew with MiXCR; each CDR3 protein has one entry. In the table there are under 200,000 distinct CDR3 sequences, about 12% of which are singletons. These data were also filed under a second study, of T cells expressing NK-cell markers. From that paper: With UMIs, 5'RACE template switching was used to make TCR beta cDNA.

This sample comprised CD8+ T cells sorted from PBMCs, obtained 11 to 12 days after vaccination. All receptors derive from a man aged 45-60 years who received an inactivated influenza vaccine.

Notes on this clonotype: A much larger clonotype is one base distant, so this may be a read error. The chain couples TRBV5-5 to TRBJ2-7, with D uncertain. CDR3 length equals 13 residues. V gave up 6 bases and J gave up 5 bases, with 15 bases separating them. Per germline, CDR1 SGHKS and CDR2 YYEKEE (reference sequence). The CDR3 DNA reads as TGTGCCAGCACCCAAGGGTCTAAGGACGAGCAGTACTTC. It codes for CASTQGSKDEQYF.

This CDR3 is CASSLGQGEETQYF. The CDR3 nucleotides are TGTGCCAGCAGCCTCGGACAGGGGGAAGAGACCCAGTACTTC. V gene TRBV3-1 combines with J gene TRBJ2-5; TRBD1 agrees at 10 bases. Germline V gene data show CDR1 as LGHDT and CDR2 as YNNKEL (reference sequence). J gave up 3 bases and V 4 bases, and 2 bases lay outside the gene matches. This CDR3 contains 14 residues.

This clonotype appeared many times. CDR3 sequence: CASSLAGTSSLDEQFF. DNA for the CDR3: TGTGCCAGCAGCTTAGCTGGGACTAGCTCCCTTGATGAGCAGTTCTTC. V gene TRBV7-6 combines with J gene TRBJ2-1; 9 bases map to TRBD2. The V gene end was trimmed by 0 bases and the J gene end by 8 bases; junction bases not matched to a gene: 8. Germline loops: CDR1 SGHVS, CDR2 FNYEAQ. CDR3 size: 16 residues.

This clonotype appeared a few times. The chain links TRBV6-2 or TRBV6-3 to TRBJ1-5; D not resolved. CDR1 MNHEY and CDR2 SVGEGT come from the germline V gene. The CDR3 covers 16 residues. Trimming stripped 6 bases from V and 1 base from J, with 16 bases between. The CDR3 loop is CASSHLGFRSNQPQHF. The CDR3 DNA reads TGTGCCAGCAGCCACTTGGGATTTCGAAGCAATCAGCCCCAGCATTTT.

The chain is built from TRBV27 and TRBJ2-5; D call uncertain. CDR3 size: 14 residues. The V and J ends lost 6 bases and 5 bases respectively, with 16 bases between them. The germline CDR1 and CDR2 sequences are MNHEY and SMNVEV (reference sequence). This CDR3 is CASSLARAGETQYF. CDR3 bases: TGTGCCAGCAGCCTCGCCCGGGCTGGGGAGACCCAGTACTTC.

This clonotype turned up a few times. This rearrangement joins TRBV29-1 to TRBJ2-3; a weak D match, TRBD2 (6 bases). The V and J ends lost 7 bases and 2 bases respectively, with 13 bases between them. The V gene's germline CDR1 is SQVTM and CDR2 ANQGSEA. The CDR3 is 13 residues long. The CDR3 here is CSGGGEHTDTQYF. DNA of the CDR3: TGCAGCGGTGGCGGGGAGCACACAGATACGCAGTATTTT.

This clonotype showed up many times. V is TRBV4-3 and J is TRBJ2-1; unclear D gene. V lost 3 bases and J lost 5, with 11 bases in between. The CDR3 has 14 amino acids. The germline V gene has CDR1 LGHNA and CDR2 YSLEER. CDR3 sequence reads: CASSQYIQDNEQFF. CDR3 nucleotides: TGCGCCAGCAGCCAGTACATTCAGGACAATGAGCAGTTCTTC.

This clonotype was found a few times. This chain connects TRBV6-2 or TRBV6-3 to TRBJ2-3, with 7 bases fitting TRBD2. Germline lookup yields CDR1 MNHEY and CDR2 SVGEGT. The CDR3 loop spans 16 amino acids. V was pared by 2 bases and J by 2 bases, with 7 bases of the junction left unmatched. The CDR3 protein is CASSYPASGFTDTQYF. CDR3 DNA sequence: TGTGCCAGCAGTTACCCGGCTAGCGGATTCACAGATACGCAGTATTTT.

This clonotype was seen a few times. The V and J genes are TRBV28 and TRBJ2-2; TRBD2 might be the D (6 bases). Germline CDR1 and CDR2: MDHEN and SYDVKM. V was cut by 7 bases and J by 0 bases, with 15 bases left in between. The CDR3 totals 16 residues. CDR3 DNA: TGTGCCAGCATGGGCCTTAGCGGACCGAACACCGGGGAGCTGTTTTTT. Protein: CASMGLSGPNTGELFF.

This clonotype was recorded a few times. This CDR3 reads CSALGRRFSTDTQYF. For the CDR3, the DNA is TGCAGCGCCCTGGGACGGCGATTTAGCACAGATACGCAGTATTTT. This chain uses TRBV29-1 with TRBJ2-3, with D tentatively TRBD1 or TRBD2 (5 bases each). V was cut by 7 bases and J by 0 bases, with 17 bases left in between. Germline V CDR1 and CDR2: SQVTM, ANQGSEA. The CDR3 runs 15 residues.

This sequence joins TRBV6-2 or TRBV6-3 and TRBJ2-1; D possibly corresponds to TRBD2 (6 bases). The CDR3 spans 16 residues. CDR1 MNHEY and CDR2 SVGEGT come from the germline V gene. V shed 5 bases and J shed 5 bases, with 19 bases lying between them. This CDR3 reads CASSPSTSPLHNEQFF. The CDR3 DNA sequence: TGTGCCAGCAGTCCAAGCACTAGCCCCCTCCACAATGAGCAGTTCTTC.

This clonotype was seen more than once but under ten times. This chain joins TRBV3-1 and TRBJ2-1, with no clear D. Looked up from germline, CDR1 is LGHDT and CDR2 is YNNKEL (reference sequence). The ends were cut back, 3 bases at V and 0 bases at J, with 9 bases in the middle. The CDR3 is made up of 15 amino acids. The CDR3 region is CASSQSLSSYNEQFF. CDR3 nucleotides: TGTGCCAGCAGCCAGAGTCTTAGCTCCTACAATGAGCAGTTCTTC.

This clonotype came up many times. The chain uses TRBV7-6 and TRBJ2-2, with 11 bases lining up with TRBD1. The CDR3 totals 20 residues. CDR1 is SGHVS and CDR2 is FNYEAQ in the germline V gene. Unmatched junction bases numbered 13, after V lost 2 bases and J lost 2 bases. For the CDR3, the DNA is TGTGCCAGCAGCTTAAGTTACCCGGCCGGGACAGGGGGTAACACCGGGGAGCTGTTTTTT. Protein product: CASSLSYPAGTGGNTGELFF.

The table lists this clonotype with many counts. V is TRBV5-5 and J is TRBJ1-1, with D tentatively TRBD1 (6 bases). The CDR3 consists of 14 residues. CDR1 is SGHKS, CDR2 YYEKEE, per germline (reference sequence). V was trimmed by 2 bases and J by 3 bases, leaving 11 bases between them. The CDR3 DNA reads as TGTGCCAGCAGCTTAGGGGGTTGGCACACTGAAGCTTTCTTT. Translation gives CASSLGGWHTEAFF.

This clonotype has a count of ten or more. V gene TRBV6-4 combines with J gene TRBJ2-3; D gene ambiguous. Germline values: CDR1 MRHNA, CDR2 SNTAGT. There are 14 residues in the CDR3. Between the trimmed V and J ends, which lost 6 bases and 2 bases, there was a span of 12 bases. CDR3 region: CASSPRPSTDTQYF. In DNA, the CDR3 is TGTGCCAGCAGCCCCCGTCCGTCCACAGATACGCAGTATTTT.

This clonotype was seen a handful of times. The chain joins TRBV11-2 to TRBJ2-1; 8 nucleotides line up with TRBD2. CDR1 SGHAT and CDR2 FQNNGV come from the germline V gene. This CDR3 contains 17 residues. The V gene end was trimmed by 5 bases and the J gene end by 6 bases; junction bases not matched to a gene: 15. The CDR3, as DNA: TGTGCCAGCAGCCCGAGATGGGGGACTAGTCCTGGCAATGAGCAGTTCTTC. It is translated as CASSPRWGTSPGNEQFF.

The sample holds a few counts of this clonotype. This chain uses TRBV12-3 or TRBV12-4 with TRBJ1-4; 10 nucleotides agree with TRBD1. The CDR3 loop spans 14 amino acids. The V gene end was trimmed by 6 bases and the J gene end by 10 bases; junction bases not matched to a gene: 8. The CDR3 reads CASSRDRGTGKLFF. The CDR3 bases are TGTGCCAGCAGCAGGGACAGGGGAACGGGAAAACTGTTTTTT.

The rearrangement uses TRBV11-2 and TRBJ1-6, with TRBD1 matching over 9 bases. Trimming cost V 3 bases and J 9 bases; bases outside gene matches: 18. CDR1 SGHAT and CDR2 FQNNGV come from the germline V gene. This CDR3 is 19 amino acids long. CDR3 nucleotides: TGTGCCAGCAGCTTTATAATTCACCCCTCCGCACAGGGGGCTTCACCCCTCCACTTT. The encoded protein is CASSFIIHPSAQGASPLHF.

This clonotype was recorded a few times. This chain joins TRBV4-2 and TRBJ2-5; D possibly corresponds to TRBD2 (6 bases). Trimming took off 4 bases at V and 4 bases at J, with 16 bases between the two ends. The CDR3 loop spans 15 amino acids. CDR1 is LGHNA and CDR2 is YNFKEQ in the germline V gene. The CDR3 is CASSPPGGMGETQYF. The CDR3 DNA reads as TGTGCCAGCAGCCCGCCCGGGGGTATGGGAGAGACCCAGTACTTC.

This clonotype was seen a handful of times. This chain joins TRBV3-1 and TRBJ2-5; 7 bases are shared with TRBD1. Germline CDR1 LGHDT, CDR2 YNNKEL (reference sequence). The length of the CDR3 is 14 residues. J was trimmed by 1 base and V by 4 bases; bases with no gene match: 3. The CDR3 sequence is CASSRAGGQETQYF. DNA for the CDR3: TGTGCCAGCAGCCGGGCAGGGGGCCAAGAGACCCAGTACTTC.